One and the same sample provided the 17 T cell receptor beta chains below, sequenced in a study of blood T cell repertoires in COVID-19. TCRdb's copy holds only in-frame clones and misses some; the assay was immunoSEQ multiplex PCR. This table holds over 200,000 clones, approximately 83% found once. Material: peripheral blood. The receptor source for this set is a woman aged 25 to 45 who had recovered from COVID-19.

The chain combines TRBV7-3 with TRBJ2-1; D is possibly TRBD1 (6 bases). The V gene lost 5 bases and the J gene lost 2 bases, with 13 bases spanning the gap. The CDR3 has 15 residues. Germline lookup yields CDR1 SGHTA and CDR2 FQGTGA. The chain's CDR3 is CASSPDRLTYNEQFF. The CDR3 DNA reads TGTGCCAGCAGCCCCGACAGGCTTACCTACAATGAGCAGTTCTTC. The full variable domain, its missing parts supplied by reference TRBV7-3 and TRBJ2-1, is GAGVSQTPSNKVTEKGKYVELRCDPISGHTALYWYRQSLGQGPEFLIYFQGTGAADDSGLPNDRFFAVRPEGSVSTLKIQRTERGDSAVYLCASSPDRLTYNEQFFGPGTRLTVL.

The chain has TRBV6-5 and TRBJ1-1; D call uncertain. CDR3 length: 14 residues. V was trimmed by 0 bases and J by 1 base, leaving 6 bases between them. Per germline, CDR1 MNHEY and CDR2 SVGAGI. The CDR3 region has the DNA TGTGCCAGCAGTTACTCGTCAGAGAACACTGAAGCTTTCTTT. This translates into CASSYSSENTEAFF.

The rearrangement uses TRBV12-5 and TRBJ1-2, with a tentative D call TRBD1 (6 bases). CDR3 size: 16 residues. Germline lookup yields CDR1 LGHNT and CDR2 FRNRAP. V was clipped by 3 bases and J by 5 bases, with 19 bases between them. The CDR3 nucleotides read TGTGCTAGTGGTTTAGAACAGGGAAGAGATGAGTATGGCTACACCTTC. Residues: CASGLEQGRDEYGYTF.

CDR3 protein: CASSLSGGINTGELFF. In nucleotides, the CDR3 is TGTGCCAGCAGCCTGAGCGGGGGGATAAACACCGGGGAGCTGTTTTTT. The V gene is TRBV5-6, the J gene TRBJ2-2; the match to TRBD2 covers 9 bases. CDR1 SGHDT and CDR2 YYEEEE come from the germline V gene. The trim removed 4 bases at V and 2 bases at J, leaving 6 bases unmatched. The CDR3 totals 16 residues.

The genes are TRBV7-6 and TRBJ1-6; 8 nucleotides agree with TRBD1. This CDR3 spans 14 amino acids. The J segment lost 6 bases and the V segment lost 5 bases, leaving 3 bases of the junction unmatched. CDR1 SGHVS and CDR2 FNYEAQ come from the germline V gene. CDR3 protein: CASSTGGINSPLHF. The DNA of the CDR3 is TGTGCCAGCAGCACAGGGGGGATTAATTCACCCCTCCACTTT.

This sequence joins TRBV18 and TRBJ2-2, with 8 bases lining up with TRBD2. CDR1 KGHSH and CDR2 LQKENI come from the germline V gene. The V and J ends lost 4 bases and 4 bases, in that order; junction bases with no gene match: 5. The CDR3 covers 15 residues. The CDR3 reads CASSQRTSSTGELFF. CDR3 DNA: TGTGCCAGCTCACAACGGACTAGCAGCACCGGGGAGCTGTTTTTT.

This sequence joins TRBV3-1 (or the pseudogene TRBV3-2) and TRBJ2-3, with 15 bases aligning to TRBD2. Trimming removed 4 bases from V and 2 bases from J; junction bases left unmatched: 4. Germline V gene data show CDR1 as LGHDT and CDR2 as YNNKEL (reference sequence). This CDR3 spans 17 amino acids. CDR3: CASSLGLAGGPTDTQYF. The DNA for the CDR3 is TGTGCCAGCAGCCTCGGACTAGCGGGGGGGCCCACAGATACGCAGTATTTT.

The chain links TRBV11-2 to TRBJ2-6; a weak D match, TRBD1 (7 bases). The ends were cut back, 6 bases at V and 4 bases at J, with 16 bases in the middle. This CDR3 is 16 amino acids long. In germline, CDR1 is SGHAT, CDR2 FQNNGV. CDR3 sequence: CASSLPGGTGANVLTF. In DNA, the CDR3 is TGTGCCAGCAGTTTACCAGGGGGGACGGGGGCCAACGTCCTGACTTTC.

The chain recombines TRBV2 with TRBJ1-5; D is possibly TRBD1 (5 bases). The germline V gene has CDR1 SNHLY and CDR2 FYNNEI. The CDR3 is 14 amino acids. Trimming left V 3 bases short and J 3 bases short, with 9 bases between. CDR3 loop: CASSDRDFNQPQHF. CDR3 nucleotide sequence: TGTGCCAGCAGTGACAGGGACTTCAATCAGCCCCAGCATTTT.

Concerning this clone itself: At one end the junction does not follow the germline gene, possibly because of a read error. V is TRBV7-9 and J is TRBJ1-2; D call uncertain. CDR1 is SEHNR, CDR2 FQNEAQ, per germline (reference sequence). CDR3 length: 11 amino acids. Here the CDR3 reads CASSSTDGHTF. The CDR3 DNA reads as TGTGCCAGCAGCTCCACCGATGGCCACACCTTC.

J is TRBJ2-7 and V is TRBV2; TRBD1 matches at 9 bases. The germline V gene has CDR1 SNHLY and CDR2 FYNNEI. The CDR3 contains 14 residues. Unmatched junction bases numbered 2, after V lost 2 bases and J lost 3 bases. The CDR3 DNA follows: TGTGCCAGCAGTGAACCGGACAGGGGCTACGAGCAGTACTTC. This codes for CASSEPDRGYEQYF.

The V call is TRBV18, the J call TRBJ1-6; no reliable D call. Trimming left V 3 bases short and J 6 bases short, with 12 bases between. Per germline, CDR1 KGHSH and CDR2 LQKENI. The CDR3 totals 15 residues. CDR3 nucleotides: TGTGCCAGCTCACCCACTGCGGTTGGTAATTCACCCCTCCACTTT. Translated, it gives CASSPTAVGNSPLHF.

This clone was detected once. The J gene is TRBJ1-1, the V gene TRBV2; 8 nucleotides match TRBD1. The CDR3 extends over 15 amino acids. The V gene's germline CDR1 is SNHLY and CDR2 FYNNEI. The V gene end was trimmed by 4 bases and the J gene end by 1 base; junction bases not matched to a gene: 5. CDR3 region: CASSVQGARNTEAFF. As DNA, the CDR3 is TGTGCCAGCAGTGTGCAGGGGGCTCGGAACACTGAAGCTTTCTTT.

Worth noting for this clone: The same CDR3 can be traced to other DNA sequences in this sample. The chain employs TRBV5-1 and TRBJ2-3, with 7 bases fitting TRBD2. The CDR3 loop spans 15 amino acids. Germline CDR1 and CDR2: SGHRS and YFSETQ. V was pared by 1 base and J by 2 bases, with 4 bases of the junction left unmatched. The CDR3 loop is CASSLRGVSTDTQYF. CDR3 DNA: TGCGCCAGCAGCTTGCGGGGGGTATCCACAGATACGCAGTATTTT.

In this sample, this clone turned up once. The chain carries TRBV18 and TRBJ2-1, with a possible D match to TRBD1 (5 bases). The CDR3 has 16 residues. From germline, CDR1 is KGHSH and CDR2 LQKENI. Trimming cost V 1 base and J 5 bases, with 15 bases left between them. This chain's CDR3 is CASSPLGPRGDNEQFF. CDR3 DNA: TGTGCCAGCTCACCACTGGGGCCCCGAGGAGACAATGAGCAGTTCTTC.

In this sample, this clone turned up once. This sequence joins TRBV5-4 and TRBJ2-7; a possible D gene is TRBD1 (6 bases). Germline V gives CDR1 SGHNT, CDR2 YYREEE (reference sequence). The CDR3 spans 13 residues. Trimming removed 4 bases at V and 6 bases at J, with 14 bases between. The CDR3 protein is CASSTDRFREQYF. For the CDR3, the DNA is TGTGCCAGCAGCACTGACAGGTTTCGCGAGCAGTACTTC.

This clone was recorded only once. The rearrangement uses TRBV3-1 (or the pseudogene TRBV3-2) and TRBJ2-2, with 11 bases that match TRBD2. CDR1 and CDR2 from the germline V gene are LGHDT and YNNKEL (reference sequence). The V and J ends lost 6 bases and 0 bases, in that order; junction bases with no gene match: 9. This CDR3 spans 18 amino acids. CDR3 amino acids: CASRIFGTSGSNTGELFF. DNA for the CDR3: TGTGCCAGCAGGATTTTCGGGACTAGCGGTTCGAACACCGGGGAGCTGTTTTTT.